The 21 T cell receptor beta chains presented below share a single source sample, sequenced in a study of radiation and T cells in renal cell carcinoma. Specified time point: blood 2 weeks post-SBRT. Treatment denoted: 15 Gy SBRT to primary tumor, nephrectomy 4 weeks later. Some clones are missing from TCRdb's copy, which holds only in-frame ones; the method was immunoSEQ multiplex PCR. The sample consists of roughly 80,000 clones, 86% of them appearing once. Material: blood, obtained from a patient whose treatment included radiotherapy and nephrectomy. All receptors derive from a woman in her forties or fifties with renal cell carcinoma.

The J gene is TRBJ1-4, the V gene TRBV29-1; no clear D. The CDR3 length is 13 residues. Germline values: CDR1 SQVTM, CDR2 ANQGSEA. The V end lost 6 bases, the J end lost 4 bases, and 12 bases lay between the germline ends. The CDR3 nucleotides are TGCAGCGTCCTAGGCCGCGTTAATGAAAAACTGTTTTTT. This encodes CSVLGRVNEKLFF. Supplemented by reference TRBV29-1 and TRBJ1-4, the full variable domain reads SAVISQKPSRDICQRGTSLTIQCQVDSQVTMMFWYRQQPGQSLTLIATANQGSEATYESGFVIDKFPISRPNLTFSTLTVSNMSPEDSSIYLCSVLGRVNEKLFFGSGTQLSVL.

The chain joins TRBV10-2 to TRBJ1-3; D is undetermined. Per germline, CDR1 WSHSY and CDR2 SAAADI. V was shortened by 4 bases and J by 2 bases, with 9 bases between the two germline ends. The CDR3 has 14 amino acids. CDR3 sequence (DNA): TGCGCCAGCAGTGTGTATGGAACTGGAAACACCATATATTTT. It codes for CASSVYGTGNTIYF.

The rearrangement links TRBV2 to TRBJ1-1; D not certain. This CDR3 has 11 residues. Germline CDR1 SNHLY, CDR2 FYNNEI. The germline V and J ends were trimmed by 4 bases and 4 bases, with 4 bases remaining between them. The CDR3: CASSVGTEAFF. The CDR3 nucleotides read TGTGCCAGCAGTGTCGGCACTGAAGCTTTCTTT.

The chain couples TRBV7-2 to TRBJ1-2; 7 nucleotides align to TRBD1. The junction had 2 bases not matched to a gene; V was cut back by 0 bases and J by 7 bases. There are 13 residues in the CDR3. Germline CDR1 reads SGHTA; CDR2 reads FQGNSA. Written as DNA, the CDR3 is TGTGCCAGCAGCTTAGCGGCAGGGGGTGGCTACACCTTC. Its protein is CASSLAAGGGYTF.

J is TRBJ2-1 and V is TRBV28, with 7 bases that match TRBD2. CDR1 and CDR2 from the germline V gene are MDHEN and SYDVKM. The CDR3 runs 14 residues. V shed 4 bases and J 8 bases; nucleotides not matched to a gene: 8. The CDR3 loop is CASSSGPGGDEQFF. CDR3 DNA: TGTGCCAGCAGTTCGGGACCGGGAGGCGATGAGCAGTTCTTC.

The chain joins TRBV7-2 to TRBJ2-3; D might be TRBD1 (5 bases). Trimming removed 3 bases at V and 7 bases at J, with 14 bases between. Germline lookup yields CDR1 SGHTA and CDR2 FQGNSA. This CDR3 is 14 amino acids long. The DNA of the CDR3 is TGTGCCAGCAGCTTCGAAGGGGCTGCATATACGCAGTATTTT. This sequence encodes CASSFEGAAYTQYF.

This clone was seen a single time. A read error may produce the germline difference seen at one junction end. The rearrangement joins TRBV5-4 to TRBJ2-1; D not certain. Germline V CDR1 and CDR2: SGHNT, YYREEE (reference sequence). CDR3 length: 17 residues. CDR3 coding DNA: TGCGCCAGCAGCCAAGATCACTCAATTGGGGTATACAATGAGCAGTTCTTC. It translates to CASSQDHSIGVYNEQFF.

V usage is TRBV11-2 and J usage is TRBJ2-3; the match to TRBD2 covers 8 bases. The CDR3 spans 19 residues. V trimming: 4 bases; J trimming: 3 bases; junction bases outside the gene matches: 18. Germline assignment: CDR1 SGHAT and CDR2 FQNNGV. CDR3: CASSSHPTGGGRNTDTQYF. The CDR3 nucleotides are TGTGCCAGCAGCTCACATCCCACCGGAGGCGGGAGGAATACAGATACGCAGTATTTT.

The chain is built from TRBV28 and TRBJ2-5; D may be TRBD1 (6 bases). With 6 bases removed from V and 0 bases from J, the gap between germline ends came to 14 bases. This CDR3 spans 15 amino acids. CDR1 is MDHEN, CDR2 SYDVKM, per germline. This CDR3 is CASRTGTTYQETQYF. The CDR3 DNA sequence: TGTGCCAGCAGAACCGGGACAACGTACCAAGAGACCCAGTACTTC.

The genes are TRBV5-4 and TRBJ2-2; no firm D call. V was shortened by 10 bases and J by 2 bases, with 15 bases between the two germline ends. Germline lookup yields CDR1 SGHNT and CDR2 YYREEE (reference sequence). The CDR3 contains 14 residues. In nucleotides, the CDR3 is TGTGCCGGTAGGCAGATAGGCAACACCGGGGAGCTGTTTTTT. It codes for CAGRQIGNTGELFF.

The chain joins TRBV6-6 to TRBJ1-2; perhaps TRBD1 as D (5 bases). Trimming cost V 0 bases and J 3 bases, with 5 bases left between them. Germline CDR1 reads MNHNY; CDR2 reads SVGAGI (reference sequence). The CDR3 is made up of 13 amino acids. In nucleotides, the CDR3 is TGTGCCAGCAGTTACTCGGGGGACTATGGCTACACCTTC. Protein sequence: CASSYSGDYGYTF.

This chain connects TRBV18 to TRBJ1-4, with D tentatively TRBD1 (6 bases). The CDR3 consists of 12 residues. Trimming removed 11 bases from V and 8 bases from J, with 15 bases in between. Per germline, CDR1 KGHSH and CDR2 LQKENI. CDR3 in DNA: TGTGCCGGAGGGGGATACAGCGAAAAACTGTTTTTT. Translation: CAGGGYSEKLFF.

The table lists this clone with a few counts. CDR3 in amino acids: CASSPGPGRVRGNQPQHF. In DNA form, the CDR3 reads TGTGCCAGCTCACCGGGACCTGGGAGAGTCCGTGGCAATCAGCCCCAGCATTTT. This chain links TRBV18 with TRBJ1-5; tentative D call: TRBD1 (5 bases). Germline CDR1 reads KGHSH; CDR2 reads LQKENI. The CDR3 is 18 amino acids. Between the trimmed V and J ends, which lost 3 bases and 2 bases, there was a span of 20 bases.

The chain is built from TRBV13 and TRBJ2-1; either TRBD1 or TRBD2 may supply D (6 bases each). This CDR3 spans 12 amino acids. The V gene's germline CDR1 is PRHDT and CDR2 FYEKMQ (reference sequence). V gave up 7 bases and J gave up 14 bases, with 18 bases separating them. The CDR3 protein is CASTSGEAGKFF. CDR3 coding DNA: TGTGCCAGCACTTCAGGGGAGGCCGGGAAGTTCTTC.

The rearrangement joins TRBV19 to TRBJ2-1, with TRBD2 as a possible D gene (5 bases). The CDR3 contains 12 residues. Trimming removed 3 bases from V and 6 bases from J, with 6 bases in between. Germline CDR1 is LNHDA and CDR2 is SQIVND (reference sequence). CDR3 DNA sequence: TGTGCCAGTAGTATTGGAGGCAATGAGCAGTTCTTC. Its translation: CASSIGGNEQFF. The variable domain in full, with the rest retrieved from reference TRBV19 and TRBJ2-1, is DGGITQSPKYLFRKEGQNVTLSCEQNLNHDAMYWYRQDPGQGLRLIYYSQIVNDFQKGDIAEGYSVSREKKESFPLTVTSAQKNPTAFYLCASSIGGNEQFFGPGTRLTVL.

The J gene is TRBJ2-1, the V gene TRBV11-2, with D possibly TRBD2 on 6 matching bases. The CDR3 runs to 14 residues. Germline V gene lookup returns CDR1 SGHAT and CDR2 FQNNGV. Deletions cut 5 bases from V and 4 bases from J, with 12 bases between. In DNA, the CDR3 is TGTGCCAGCAGCATCTACCGGGGGTACAATGAGCAGTTCTTC. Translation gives CASSIYRGYNEQFF.

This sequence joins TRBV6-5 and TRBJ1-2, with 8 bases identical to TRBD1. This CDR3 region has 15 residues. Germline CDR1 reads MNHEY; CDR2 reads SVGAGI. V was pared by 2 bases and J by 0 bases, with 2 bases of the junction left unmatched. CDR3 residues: CASSYDRGANYGYTF. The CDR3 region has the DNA TGTGCCAGCAGTTACGACAGGGGAGCTAACTATGGCTACACCTTC.

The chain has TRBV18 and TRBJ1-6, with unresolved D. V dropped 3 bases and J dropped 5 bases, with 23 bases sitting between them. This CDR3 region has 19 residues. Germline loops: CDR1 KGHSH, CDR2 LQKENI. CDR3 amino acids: CASSPLPISVSTNNSPLHF. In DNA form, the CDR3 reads TGTGCCAGCTCACCCTTACCAATATCAGTCTCTACGAATAATTCACCCCTCCACTTT.

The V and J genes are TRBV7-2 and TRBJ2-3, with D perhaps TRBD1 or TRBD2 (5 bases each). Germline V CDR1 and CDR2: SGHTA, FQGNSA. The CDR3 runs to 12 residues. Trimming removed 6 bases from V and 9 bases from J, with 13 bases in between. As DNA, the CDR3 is TGTGCCAGCAGTTTCGGGGCCCAAACGCAGTATTTT. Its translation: CASSFGAQTQYF.

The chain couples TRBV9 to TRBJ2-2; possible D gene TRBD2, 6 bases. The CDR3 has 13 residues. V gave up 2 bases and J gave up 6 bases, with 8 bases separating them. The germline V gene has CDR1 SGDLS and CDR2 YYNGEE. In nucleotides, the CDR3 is TGTGCCAGCAGCGTCGGGAGCGCCGGGGAGCTGTTTTTT. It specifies CASSVGSAGELFF.

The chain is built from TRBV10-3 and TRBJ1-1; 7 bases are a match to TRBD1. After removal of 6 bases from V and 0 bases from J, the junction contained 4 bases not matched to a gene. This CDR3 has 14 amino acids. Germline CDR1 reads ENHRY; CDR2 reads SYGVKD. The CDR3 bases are TGTGCCATCAGGTTAACAGGGGTGAACACTGAAGCTTTCTTT. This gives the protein CAIRLTGVNTEAFF.